This T cell receptor beta chain was captured by sequencing in a study of blood T cell repertoires in COVID-19. V was pared by 7 bases and J by 0 bases, with 15 bases between. Germline CDR1 and CDR2: LNHDA and SQIVND (reference sequence). The CDR3 runs 15 residues. Method: immunoSEQ multiplex PCR; TCRdb's copy keeps in-frame clones and lacks some. The sample includes tens of thousands of clones, approximately 85% of them seen just once. J is TRBJ1-1 and V is TRBV19; tentatively, D is TRBD1 (5 bases). The sequencing sample was made of peripheral blood. This TCR was recovered from a human donor in a cohort sampled during active COVID-19. In DNA, the CDR3 is TGTGCCAGTAAAGGGGCGACAGTTTTGAACACTGAAGCTTTCTTT. Translating gives CASKGATVLNTEAFF.